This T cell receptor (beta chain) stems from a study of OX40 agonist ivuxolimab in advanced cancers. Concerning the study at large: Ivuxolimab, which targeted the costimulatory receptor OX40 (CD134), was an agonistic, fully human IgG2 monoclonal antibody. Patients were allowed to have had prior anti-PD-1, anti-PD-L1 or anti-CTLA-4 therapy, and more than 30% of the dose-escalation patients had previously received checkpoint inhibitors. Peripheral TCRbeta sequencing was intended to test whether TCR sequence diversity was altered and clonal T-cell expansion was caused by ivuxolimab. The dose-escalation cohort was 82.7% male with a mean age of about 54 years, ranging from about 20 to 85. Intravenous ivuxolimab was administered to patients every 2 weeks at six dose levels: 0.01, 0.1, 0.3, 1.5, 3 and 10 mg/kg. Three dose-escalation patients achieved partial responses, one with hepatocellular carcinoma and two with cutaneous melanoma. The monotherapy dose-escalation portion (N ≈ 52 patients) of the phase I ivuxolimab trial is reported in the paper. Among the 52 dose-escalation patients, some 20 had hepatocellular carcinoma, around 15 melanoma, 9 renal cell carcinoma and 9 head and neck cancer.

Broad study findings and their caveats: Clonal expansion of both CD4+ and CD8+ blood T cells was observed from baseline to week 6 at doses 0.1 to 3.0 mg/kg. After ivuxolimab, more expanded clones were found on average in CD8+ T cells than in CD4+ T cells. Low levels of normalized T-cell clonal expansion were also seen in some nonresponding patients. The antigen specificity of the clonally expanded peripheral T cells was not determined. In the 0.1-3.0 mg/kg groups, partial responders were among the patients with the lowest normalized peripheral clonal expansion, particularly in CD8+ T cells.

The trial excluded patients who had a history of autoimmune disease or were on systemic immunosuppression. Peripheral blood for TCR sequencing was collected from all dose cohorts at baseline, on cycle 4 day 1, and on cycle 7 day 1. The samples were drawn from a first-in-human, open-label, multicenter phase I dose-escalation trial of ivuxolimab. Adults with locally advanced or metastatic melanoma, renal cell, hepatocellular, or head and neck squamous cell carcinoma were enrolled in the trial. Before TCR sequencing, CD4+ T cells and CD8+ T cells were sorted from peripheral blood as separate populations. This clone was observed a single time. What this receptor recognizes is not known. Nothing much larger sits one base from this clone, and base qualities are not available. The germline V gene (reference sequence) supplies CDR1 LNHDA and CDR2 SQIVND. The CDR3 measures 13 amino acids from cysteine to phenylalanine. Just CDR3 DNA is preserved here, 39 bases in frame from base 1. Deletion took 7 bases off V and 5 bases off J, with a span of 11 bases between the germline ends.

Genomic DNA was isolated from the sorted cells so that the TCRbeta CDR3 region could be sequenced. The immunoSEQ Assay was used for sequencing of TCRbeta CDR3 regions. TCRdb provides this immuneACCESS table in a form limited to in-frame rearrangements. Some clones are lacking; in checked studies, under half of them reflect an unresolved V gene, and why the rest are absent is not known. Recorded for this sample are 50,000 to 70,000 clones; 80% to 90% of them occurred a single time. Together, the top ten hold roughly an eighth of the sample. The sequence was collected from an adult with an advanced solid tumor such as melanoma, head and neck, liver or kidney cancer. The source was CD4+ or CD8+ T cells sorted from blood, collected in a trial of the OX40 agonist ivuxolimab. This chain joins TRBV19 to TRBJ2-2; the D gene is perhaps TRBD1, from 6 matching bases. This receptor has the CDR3 CASTAGVTGELFF. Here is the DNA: TGTGCCAGTACCGCAGGGGTTACCGGGGAGCTGTTTTTT.